These T cell receptor beta chains were read from a single sample in a study of blood T cell repertoires in COVID-19. Sequencing used immunoSEQ multiplex PCR; TCRdb keeps in-frame clones, though not all of them. The table records 150,000 to 200,000 clones, roughly 83% of them present only once. Sequencing used PBMCs or T cells enriched from blood (not recorded which). The receptors derive from a woman aged 45-65 years who had recovered from COVID-19. CDR3s include the opening cysteine and the closing phenylalanine or tryptophan.

TRBJ1-1 | TRBV7-2 | CASSPSRGTLNTEAFF
TRBJ2-5 | TRBV9 | CASSRGGGALETQYF
TRBJ1-1 | TRBV2 | CATLIEMNTEAFF
TRBJ1-5 | TRBV5-6 | CASRRGRQGNQPQHF
TRBJ1-2 | TRBV19 | CASLTGRYGYTF
TRBJ1-1 | TRBV11-2 | CASSTGGVEAFF
TRBJ1-3 | TRBV5-1 | CASSLGPGNTIYF
TRBJ2-5 | TRBV5-1 | CASSLGTGGQTQYF
TRBJ2-1 | TRBV7-2 | CASSKNRESYNEQFF
TRBJ1-2 | TRBV7-9 | CASSLGGTDNYGYTF
TRBJ1-3 | TRBV7-8 | CASSPYPRGQSSGNTIYF